Listed here are 26 T cell receptor beta chains from one sample, sequenced in a study of blood T cell repertoires in COVID-19. Profiling relied on immunoSEQ multiplex PCR, and the TCRdb table lists in-frame clones only, not all of them. The repertoire holds approximately 59,000 clones, about 81% seen once, with approximately 14% in the top ten. Input material: peripheral blood. These receptors were obtained from a man aged 80 or over with acute or convalescent COVID-19.

The J gene is TRBJ2-1, the V gene TRBV7-9; 9 bases match TRBD2. The germline gives CDR1 SEHNR, CDR2 FQNEAQ (reference sequence). The length of the CDR3 is 12 residues. The junction had 2 bases not matched to a gene; V was cut back by 3 bases and J by 11 bases. The chain's CDR3 is CASSFPSGKQFF. The CDR3 DNA reads as TGTGCCAGCAGCTTCCCTAGCGGGAAGCAGTTCTTC.

V usage is TRBV12-3 or TRBV12-4 and J usage is TRBJ2-6; TRBD2 might be the D (5 bases). Between the trimmed V and J ends, which lost 10 bases and 8 bases, there was a span of 12 bases. The CDR3 totals 12 residues. The CDR3 DNA is TGTGCCACCGCAAGGGAGTCCAACGTCCTGACTTTC. Translation gives CATARESNVLTF.

The chain uses TRBV6-5 and TRBJ2-2; possible D gene TRBD1, 6 bases. Germline CDR1 and CDR2: MNHEY and SVGAGI. The CDR3 is 14 residues long. The V gene lost 7 bases and the J gene lost 7 bases, with 16 bases spanning the gap. The CDR3 sequence is CASIERGWGGELFF. The CDR3 bases are TGTGCCAGCATCGAAAGGGGGTGGGGCGGGGAGCTGTTTTTT.

The V gene is TRBV5-4, the J gene TRBJ2-1, with TRBD2 identical over 10 bases. CDR1 is SGHNT, CDR2 YYREEE, per germline (reference sequence). The CDR3 contains 15 residues. After removal of 2 bases from V and 3 bases from J, the junction contained 2 bases not matched to a gene. The CDR3 nucleotides read TGTGCCAGCAGCTTTGAGCGGGGGGGCTACAATGAGCAGTTCTTC. As protein: CASSFERGGYNEQFF.

This chain links TRBV13 with TRBJ2-1; TRBD2 matches 11 bases. Germline V CDR1 and CDR2: PRHDT, FYEKMQ (reference sequence). Trimming removed 3 bases from V and 5 bases from J; junction bases left unmatched: 0. This CDR3 contains 14 residues. The CDR3, as DNA: TGTGCCAGCAGCTTGGGACTAGCGGACAATGAGCAGTTCTTC. It translates to CASSLGLADNEQFF.

This chain connects TRBV24-1 to TRBJ2-1; TRBD2 is a possible D gene (7 bases). Between the trimmed V and J ends, which lost 5 bases and 8 bases, there was a span of 15 bases. The germline V gene encodes CDR1 KGHDR and CDR2 SFDVKD. CDR3 length: 14 amino acids. The CDR3 bases are TGTGCCACCAGTGGGAGGGGGGGCCGGCATGAGCAGTTCTTC. This sequence encodes CATSGRGGRHEQFF.

The V and J genes are TRBV7-3 and TRBJ1-6; D is undetermined. The CDR3 loop spans 12 amino acids. Trimming took 8 bases from V and 9 from J, leaving 11 bases between them. Germline CDR1 and CDR2: SGHTA and FQGTGA. The CDR3 bases are TGTGCCAGCGGCTCCTCGGGTTCACCCCTCCACTTT. It yields the protein CASGSSGSPLHF. Full variable domain (remainder filled in from reference TRBV7-3 and TRBJ1-6): GAGVSQTPSNKVTEKGKYVELRCDPISGHTALYWYRQSLGQGPEFLIYFQGTGAADDSGLPNDRFFAVRPEGSVSTLKIQRTERGDSAVYLCASGSSGSPLHFGNGTRLTVT.

As regards this clone: Other DNA sequences in this sample translate to the same CDR3. The V call is TRBV7-2, the J call TRBJ2-3; 10 bases line up with TRBD2. V lost 6 bases and J lost 1; bases outside the gene matches: 4. From germline, CDR1 is SGHTA and CDR2 FQGNSA. The CDR3 contains 15 residues. The CDR3 reads CASSPLAGGTDTQYF. CDR3 sequence (DNA): TGTGCCAGCAGTCCTCTAGCGGGAGGCACAGATACGCAGTATTTT.

J is TRBJ2-2 and V is TRBV7-2, with TRBD2 matching over 7 bases. The J segment lost 2 bases and the V segment lost 3 bases, leaving 3 bases of the junction unmatched. CDR3 size: 15 residues. Germline CDR1 reads SGHTA; CDR2 reads FQGNSA. This CDR3 reads CASSFSGANTGELFF. DNA of the CDR3: TGTGCCAGCAGCTTCAGCGGGGCTAACACCGGGGAGCTGTTTTTT.

The J gene is TRBJ1-5, the V gene TRBV12-3 or TRBV12-4; D unclear. The V end was cut by 4 bases, the J end by 5 bases, with 3 bases between. This CDR3 region has 11 residues. In DNA, the CDR3 is TGTGCCAGCAGTTCATATCAGCCCCAGCATTTT. This encodes CASSSYQPQHF.

This clone has a handful of counts. The CDR3 loop is CASSSSGGANYGYTF. The CDR3 coding sequence is TGCGCCAGCAGCTCTTCAGGGGGCGCCAACTATGGCTACACCTTC. The J gene is TRBJ1-2, the V gene TRBV5-1, with 8 bases matching TRBD1. Germline-derived CDR1 and CDR2 are SGHRS and YFSETQ. V lost 3 bases and J lost 2; bases outside the gene matches: 6. The CDR3 has 15 amino acids.

This clone has only a few counts. V and J are TRBV4-3 and TRBJ2-2; D remains ambiguous. V lost 3 bases and J lost 7, with 6 bases in between. This CDR3 region has 12 residues. Per germline, CDR1 LGHNA and CDR2 YSLEER. CDR3 sequence: CASSQVHGELFF. The CDR3 region has the DNA TGCGCCAGCAGCCAGGTACACGGGGAGCTGTTTTTT.

This chain joins TRBV5-1 and TRBJ2-7; TRBD1 agrees at 9 bases. Trimming removed 4 bases from V and 2 bases from J; junction bases left unmatched: 4. The CDR3 is made up of 14 amino acids. In germline, CDR1 is SGHRS, CDR2 YFSETQ. CDR3 bases: TGCGCCAGCAGCGCCCGACAGGGGGCCTACGAGCAGTACTTC. It codes for CASSARQGAYEQYF.

V gene TRBV6-5 combines with J gene TRBJ1-2, with D tentatively TRBD1 (6 bases). Trimming left V 6 bases short and J 2 bases short, with 10 bases between. Per the germline V gene, CDR1 is MNHEY and CDR2 is SVGAGI. This CDR3 region has 13 residues. For the CDR3, the DNA is TGTGCCAGCAGGTCGGACAGAAACTATGGCTACACCTTC. Encoded protein: CASRSDRNYGYTF.

The chain is built from TRBV7-8 and TRBJ2-2, with D maybe TRBD2 (6 bases). In germline, CDR1 is SGHVS, CDR2 FQNEAQ. Trimming took off 0 bases at V and 7 bases at J, with 12 bases between the two ends. The CDR3 extends over 15 amino acids. The CDR3 DNA reads as TGTGCCAGCAGCTTAGCGGGTTGGGGGGACGGGGAGCTGTTTTTT. As protein: CASSLAGWGDGELFF. Full variable domain (rest looked up from reference TRBV7-8 and TRBJ2-2): GAGVSQSPRYKVAKRGQDVALRCDPISGHVSLFWYQQALGQGPEFLTYFQNEAQLDKSGLPSDRFFAERPEGSVSTLKIQRTQQEDSAVYLCASSLAGWGDGELFFGEGSRLTVL.

This chain uses TRBV10-3 with TRBJ2-4; maybe TRBD2 (5 bases). V was clipped by 4 bases and J by 8 bases, with 18 bases between them. Germline CDR1 is ENHRY and CDR2 is SYGVKD. The CDR3 extends over 15 amino acids. CDR3 sequence: CAISARTGNLDIQYF. The CDR3 bases are TGTGCCATCAGTGCCCGGACGGGGAACTTGGACATTCAGTACTTC.

This clone was found once. This chain connects TRBV13 to TRBJ1-4; TRBD1 agrees at 7 bases. CDR3 size: 14 residues. Germline CDR1 is PRHDT and CDR2 is FYEKMQ (reference sequence). Losses at the gene ends were 2 bases for V and 5 bases for J; bases not matched to a gene: 2. In DNA form, the CDR3 reads TGTGCCAGCAGCTTACTCAGGGGGAATGAAAAACTGTTTTTT. Translating it yields CASSLLRGNEKLFF.

This rearrangement joins TRBV14 to TRBJ2-5, with 8 positions matching TRBD1. The ends lost 4 bases at V and 4 bases at J; junction bases unmatched: 8. The CDR3 is 15 amino acids. Germline CDR1 reads SGHDN; CDR2 reads FVKESK. DNA for the CDR3: TGTGCCAGCAGCCGGCTGGACAGGGTTGCAGAGACCCAGTACTTC. Its translation: CASSRLDRVAETQYF.

The chain employs TRBV3-1 (or the pseudogene TRBV3-2) and TRBJ1-1; D not resolved. This CDR3 comprises 14 residues. The germline V gene encodes CDR1 LGHDT and CDR2 YNNKEL (reference sequence). The V and J ends lost 1 base and 1 base respectively, with 7 bases between them. The CDR3: CASSQAPGNTEAFF. The CDR3 DNA reads as TGTGCCAGCAGCCAAGCCCCGGGGAACACTGAAGCTTTCTTT.

V usage is TRBV28 and J usage is TRBJ2-7; D perhaps matches TRBD1 (7 bases). The V gene lost 10 bases and the J gene lost 6 bases, with 16 bases spanning the gap. The CDR3 consists of 12 residues. Germline lookup yields CDR1 MDHEN and CDR2 SYDVKM. The DNA for the CDR3 is TGTGCCACGCTACGACAGGGAGGCGAGCAGTACTTC. Its protein product is CATLRQGGEQYF. The variable domain in full, with the rest retrieved from reference TRBV28 and TRBJ2-7, is DVKVTQSSRYLVKRTGEKVFLECVQDMDHENMFWYRQDPGLGLRLIYFSYDVKMKEKGDIPEGYSVSREKKERFSLILESASTNQTSMYLCATLRQGGEQYFGPGTRLTVT.

The chain couples TRBV5-4 to TRBJ1-1; TRBD1 agrees at 9 bases. V lost 3 bases and J lost 7; bases outside the gene matches: 4. CDR1 SGHNT and CDR2 YYREEE come from the germline V gene (reference sequence). This CDR3 region has 13 residues. DNA of the CDR3: TGTGCCAGCAGCTCGACAGGGGGTATTGAAGCTTTCTTT. Protein sequence: CASSSTGGIEAFF.

The rearrangement joins TRBV9 to TRBJ2-5; TRBD1 agrees at 9 bases. CDR3 size: 16 residues. Germline CDR1 reads SGDLS; CDR2 reads YYNGEE. Trimming took 3 bases from V and 2 from J; bases not matched to a gene: 8. The CDR3 nucleotides read TGTGCCAGCAGCGCCCCGGGACAGGGCGCTCAAGAGACCCAGTACTTC. Translating gives CASSAPGQGAQETQYF.

Only one count was recorded for this clone. This chain links TRBV24-1 with TRBJ1-1, with D possibly matching TRBD1 (6 bases). Germline V gives CDR1 KGHDR, CDR2 SFDVKD. This CDR3 contains 14 residues. Trimming left V 7 bases short and J 2 bases short, with 13 bases between. The DNA for the CDR3 is TGTGCCACCAGCGAACCGGGACATAACACTGAAGCTTTCTTT. It yields the protein CATSEPGHNTEAFF.

This clone was observed a few times. The rearrangement uses TRBV7-2 and TRBJ2-1; no clear D gene. Germline V CDR1 and CDR2: SGHTA, FQGNSA. V lost 3 bases and J lost 10, with 13 bases in between. The CDR3 length is 13 residues. CDR3 sequence (DNA): TGTGCCAGCAGCTTGCCAGTAGAGGCAGAGCAGTTCTTC. Protein: CASSLPVEAEQFF.

V and J are TRBV7-3 and TRBJ2-1; TRBD1 matches at 9 bases. Losses at the gene ends were 5 bases for V and 5 bases for J; bases not matched to a gene: 10. Germline V lookup: CDR1 SGHTA, CDR2 FQGTGA. The CDR3 loop spans 16 amino acids. CDR3 coding DNA: TGTGCCAGCAGCGACAGCCGGGACAGGGACAACAATGAGCAGTTCTTC. This codes for CASSDSRDRDNNEQFF.

This sequence joins TRBV27 and TRBJ1-6; 10 positions agree with TRBD1. V gave up 5 bases and J gave up 4 bases; unmatched junction bases: 2. The germline CDR1 and CDR2 sequences are MNHEY and SMNVEV (reference sequence). CDR3 length equals 15 residues. DNA of the CDR3: TGTGCCAGCAGTCCGGACAGGGGGTATAATTCACCCCTCCACTTT. It yields the protein CASSPDRGYNSPLHF.